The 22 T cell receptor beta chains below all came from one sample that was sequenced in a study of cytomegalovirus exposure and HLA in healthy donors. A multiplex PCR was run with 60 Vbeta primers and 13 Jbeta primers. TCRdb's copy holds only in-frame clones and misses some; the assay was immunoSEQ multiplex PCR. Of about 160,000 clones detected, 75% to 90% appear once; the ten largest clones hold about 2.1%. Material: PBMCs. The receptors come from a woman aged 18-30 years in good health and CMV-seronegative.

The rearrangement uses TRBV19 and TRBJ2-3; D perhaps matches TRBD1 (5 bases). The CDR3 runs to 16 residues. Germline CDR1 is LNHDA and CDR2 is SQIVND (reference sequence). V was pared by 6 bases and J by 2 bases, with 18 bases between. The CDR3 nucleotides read TGTGCCAGTAGCGACCCTACTTGGGGCGACACAGATACGCAGTATTTT. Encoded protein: CASSDPTWGDTDTQYF.

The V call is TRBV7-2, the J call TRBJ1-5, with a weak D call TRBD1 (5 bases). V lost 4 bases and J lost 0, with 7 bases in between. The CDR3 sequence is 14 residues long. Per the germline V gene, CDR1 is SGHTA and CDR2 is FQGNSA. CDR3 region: CASSSRVSNQPQHF. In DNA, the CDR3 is TGTGCCAGCAGCTCCAGGGTTAGCAATCAGCCCCAGCATTTT.

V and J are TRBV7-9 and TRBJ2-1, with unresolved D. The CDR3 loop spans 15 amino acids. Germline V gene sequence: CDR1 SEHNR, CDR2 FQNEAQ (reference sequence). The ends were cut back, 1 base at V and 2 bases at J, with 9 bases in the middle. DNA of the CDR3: TGTGCCAGCAGCTTAGTTGGTCTAGCCTACAATGAGCAGTTCTTC. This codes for CASSLVGLAYNEQFF.

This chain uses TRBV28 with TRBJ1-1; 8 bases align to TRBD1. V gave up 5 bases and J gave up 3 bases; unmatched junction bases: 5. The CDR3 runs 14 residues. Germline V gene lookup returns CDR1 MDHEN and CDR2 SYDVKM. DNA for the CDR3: TGTGCCAGCAGTCCAGGGGGCCAATACACTGAAGCTTTCTTT. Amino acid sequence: CASSPGGQYTEAFF. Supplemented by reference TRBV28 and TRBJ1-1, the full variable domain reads DVKVTQSSRYLVKRTGEKVFLECVQDMDHENMFWYRQDPGLGLRLIYFSYDVKMKEKGDIPEGYSVSREKKERFSLILESASTNQTSMYLCASSPGGQYTEAFFGQGTRLTVV.

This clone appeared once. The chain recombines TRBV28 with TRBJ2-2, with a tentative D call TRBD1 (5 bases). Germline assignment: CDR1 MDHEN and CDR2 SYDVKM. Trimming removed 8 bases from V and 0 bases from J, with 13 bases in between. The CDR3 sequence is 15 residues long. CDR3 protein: CASHSGFPNTGELFF. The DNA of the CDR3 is TGTGCCAGCCATTCAGGGTTCCCGAACACCGGGGAGCTGTTTTTT. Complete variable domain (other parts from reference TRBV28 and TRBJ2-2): DVKVTQSSRYLVKRTGEKVFLECVQDMDHENMFWYRQDPGLGLRLIYFSYDVKMKEKGDIPEGYSVSREKKERFSLILESASTNQTSMYLCASHSGFPNTGELFFGEGSRLTVL.

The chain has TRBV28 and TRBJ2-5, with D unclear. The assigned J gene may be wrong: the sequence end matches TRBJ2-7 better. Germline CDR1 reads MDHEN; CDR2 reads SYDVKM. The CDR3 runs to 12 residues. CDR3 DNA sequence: TGTGCCAGCAGTTTAACAGCCTACGAGCAGTACTTC. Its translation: CASSLTAYEQYF.

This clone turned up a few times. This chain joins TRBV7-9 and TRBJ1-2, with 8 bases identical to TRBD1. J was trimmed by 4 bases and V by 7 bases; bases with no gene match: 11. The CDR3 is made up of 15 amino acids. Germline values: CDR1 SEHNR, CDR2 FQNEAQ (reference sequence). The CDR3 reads CASTPSTGASYGYTF. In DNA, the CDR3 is TGTGCCAGCACGCCTTCGACAGGGGCTAGCTATGGCTACACCTTC.

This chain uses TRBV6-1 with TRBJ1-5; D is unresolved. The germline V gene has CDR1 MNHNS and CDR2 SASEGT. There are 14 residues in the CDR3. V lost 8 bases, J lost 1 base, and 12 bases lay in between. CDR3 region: CASREGWSNQPQHF. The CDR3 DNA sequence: TGTGCCAGCCGGGAGGGTTGGAGCAATCAGCCCCAGCATTTT.

CDR3 nucleotide sequence: TGTGCCAGCATCCCCGCCGGGACATGGGGGACTGAAGCTTTCTTT. As protein: CASIPAGTWGTEAFF. This sequence joins TRBV11-2 and TRBJ1-1; tentatively, D is TRBD1 (6 bases). Deletions cut 7 bases from V and 5 bases from J, with 20 bases between. Germline V gives CDR1 SGHAT, CDR2 FQNNGV. The CDR3 extends over 15 amino acids.

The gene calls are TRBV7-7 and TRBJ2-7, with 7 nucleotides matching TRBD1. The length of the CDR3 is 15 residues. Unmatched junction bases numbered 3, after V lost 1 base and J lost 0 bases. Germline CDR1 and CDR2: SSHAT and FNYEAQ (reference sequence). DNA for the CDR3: TGTGCCAGCAGCTTAGGGCAGGGGGTCTCCTACGAGCAGTACTTC. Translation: CASSLGQGVSYEQYF. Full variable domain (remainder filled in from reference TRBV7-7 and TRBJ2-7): GAGVSQSPRYKVTKRGQDVTLRCDPISSHATLYWYQQALGQGPEFLTYFNYEAQPDKSGLPSDRFSAERPEGSISTLTIQRTEQRDSAMYRCASSLGQGVSYEQYFGPGTRLTVT.

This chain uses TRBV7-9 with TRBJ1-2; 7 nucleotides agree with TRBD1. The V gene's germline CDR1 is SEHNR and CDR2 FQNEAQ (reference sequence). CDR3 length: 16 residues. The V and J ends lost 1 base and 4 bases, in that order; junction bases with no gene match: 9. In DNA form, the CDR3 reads TGTGCCAGCAGCTTAGACGGGACAGTATGGACCTATGGCTACACCTTC. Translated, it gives CASSLDGTVWTYGYTF.

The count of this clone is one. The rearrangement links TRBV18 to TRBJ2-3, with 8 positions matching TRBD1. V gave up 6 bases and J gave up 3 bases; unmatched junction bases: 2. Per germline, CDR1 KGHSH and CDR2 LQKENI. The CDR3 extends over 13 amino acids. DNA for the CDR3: TGTGCCAGCTCCAGGACAGGGACAGATACGCAGTATTTT. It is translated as CASSRTGTDTQYF.

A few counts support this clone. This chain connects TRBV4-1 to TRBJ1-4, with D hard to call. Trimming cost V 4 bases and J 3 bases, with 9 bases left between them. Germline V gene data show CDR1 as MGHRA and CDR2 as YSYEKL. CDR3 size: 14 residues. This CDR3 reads CASSPQRANEKLFF. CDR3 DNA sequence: TGCGCCAGCAGCCCTCAGCGGGCTAATGAAAAACTGTTTTTT.

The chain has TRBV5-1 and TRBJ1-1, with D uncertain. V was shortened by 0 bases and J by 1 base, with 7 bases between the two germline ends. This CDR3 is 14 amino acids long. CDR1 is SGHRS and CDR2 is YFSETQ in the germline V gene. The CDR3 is CASSLVEGNTEAFF. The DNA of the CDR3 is TGCGCCAGCAGCTTGGTGGAGGGGAACACTGAAGCTTTCTTT.

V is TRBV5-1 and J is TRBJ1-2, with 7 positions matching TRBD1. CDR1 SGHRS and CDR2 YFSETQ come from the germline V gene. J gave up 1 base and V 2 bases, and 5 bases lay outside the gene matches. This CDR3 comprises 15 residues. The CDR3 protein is CASSFFPGGNYGYTF. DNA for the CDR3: TGCGCCAGCAGCTTCTTTCCAGGGGGTAACTATGGCTACACCTTC.

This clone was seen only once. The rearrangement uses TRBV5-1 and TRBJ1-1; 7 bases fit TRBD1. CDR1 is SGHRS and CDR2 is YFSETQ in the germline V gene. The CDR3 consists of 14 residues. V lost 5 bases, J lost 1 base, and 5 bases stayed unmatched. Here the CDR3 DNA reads TGCGCCAGCAGATTTCGGGACAGGAACACTGAAGCTTTCTTT. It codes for CASRFRDRNTEAFF.

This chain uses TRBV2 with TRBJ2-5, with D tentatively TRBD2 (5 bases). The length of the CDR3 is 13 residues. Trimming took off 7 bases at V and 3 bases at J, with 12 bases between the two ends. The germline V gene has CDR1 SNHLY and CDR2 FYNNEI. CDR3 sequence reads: CASNYVGEETQYF. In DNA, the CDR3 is TGTGCCAGCAATTACGTCGGGGAAGAGACCCAGTACTTC. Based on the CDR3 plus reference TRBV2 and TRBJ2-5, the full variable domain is EPEVTQTPSHQVTQMGQEVILRCVPISNHLYFYWYRQILGQKVEFLVSFYNNEISEKSEIFDDQFSVERPDGSNFTLKIRSTKLEDSAMYFCASNYVGEETQYFGPGTRLLVL.

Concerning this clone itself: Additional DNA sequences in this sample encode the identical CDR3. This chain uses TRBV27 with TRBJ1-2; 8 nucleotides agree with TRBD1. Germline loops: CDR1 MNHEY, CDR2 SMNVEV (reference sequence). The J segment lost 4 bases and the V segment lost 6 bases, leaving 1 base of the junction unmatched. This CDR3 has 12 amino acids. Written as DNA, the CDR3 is TGTGCCAGCAGAGGACAGGGCTATGGCTACACCTTC. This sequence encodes CASRGQGYGYTF.

The chain's CDR3 is CASSLPQETQYF. The CDR3 DNA is TGTGCCAGCAGTTTACCTCAAGAGACCCAGTACTTC. The genes are TRBV27 and TRBJ2-5, with D uncertain. Between the trimmed V and J ends, which lost 2 bases and 2 bases, there was a span of 3 bases. This CDR3 is 12 amino acids long. The V gene's germline CDR1 is MNHEY and CDR2 SMNVEV (reference sequence).

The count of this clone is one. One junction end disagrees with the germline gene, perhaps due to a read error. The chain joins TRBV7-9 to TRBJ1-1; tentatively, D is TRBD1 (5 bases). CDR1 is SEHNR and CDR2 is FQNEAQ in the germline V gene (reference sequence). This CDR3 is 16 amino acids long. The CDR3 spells CSSSPPRGGVLAEAFF. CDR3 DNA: TGTTCCAGCAGCCCACCCCGAGGAGGGGTCCTAGCTGAAGCTTTCTTT.

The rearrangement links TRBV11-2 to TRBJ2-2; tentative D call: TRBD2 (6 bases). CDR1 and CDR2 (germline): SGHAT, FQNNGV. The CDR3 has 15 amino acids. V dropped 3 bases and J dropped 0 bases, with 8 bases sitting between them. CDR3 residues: CASSFAGSNTGELFF. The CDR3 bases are TGTGCCAGCAGCTTCGCGGGGTCGAACACCGGGGAGCTGTTTTTT.

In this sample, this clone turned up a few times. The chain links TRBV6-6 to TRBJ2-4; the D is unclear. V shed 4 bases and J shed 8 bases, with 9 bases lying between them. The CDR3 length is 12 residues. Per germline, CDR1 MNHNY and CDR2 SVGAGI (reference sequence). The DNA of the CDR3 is TGTGCCAGCAGTTTGAGTTTTGACATTCAGTACTTC. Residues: CASSLSFDIQYF.